The TCR beta chain under discussion was sequenced for a study of shared T cell receptors in the human thymus. Clones were read by immunoSEQ multiplex PCR, and TCRdb kept only the in-frame ones, dropping some. The sample consists of approximately 730,000 clones, approximately 83% of them appearing once. The CDR3 totals 17 residues. The V gene's germline CDR1 is MDHEN and CDR2 SYDVKM. The ends were cut back, 2 bases at V and 0 bases at J, with 15 bases in the middle. These same records also appear under a second study, on human thymus T cells. That study adds: Corrective heart surgery yielded resections, and these provided the thymus tissue. Related research examined unrelated individuals and reported that their thymic repertoires overlapped highly.

The receptor was derived from a girl less than two years old with a congenital heart defect. The sample taken for sequencing was thymocytes. The chain couples TRBV28 to TRBJ2-3, with D unresolved. CDR3 in amino acids: CASSLPSGPRSTDTQYF. CDR3 DNA: TGTGCCAGCAGTTTACCTAGTGGCCCCCGGAGCACAGATACGCAGTATTTT.